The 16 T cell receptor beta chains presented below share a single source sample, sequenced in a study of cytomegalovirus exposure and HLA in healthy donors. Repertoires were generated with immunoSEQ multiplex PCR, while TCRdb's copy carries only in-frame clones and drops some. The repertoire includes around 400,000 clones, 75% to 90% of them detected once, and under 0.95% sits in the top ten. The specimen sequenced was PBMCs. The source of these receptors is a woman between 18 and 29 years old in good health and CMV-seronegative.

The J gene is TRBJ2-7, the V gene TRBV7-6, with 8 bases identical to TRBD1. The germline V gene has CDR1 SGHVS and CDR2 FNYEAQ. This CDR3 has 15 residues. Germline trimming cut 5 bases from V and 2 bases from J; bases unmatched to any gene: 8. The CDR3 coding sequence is TGTGCCAGCAGCCCATACTCAGGGGGCCCCTACGAGCAGTACTTC. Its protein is CASSPYSGGPYEQYF.

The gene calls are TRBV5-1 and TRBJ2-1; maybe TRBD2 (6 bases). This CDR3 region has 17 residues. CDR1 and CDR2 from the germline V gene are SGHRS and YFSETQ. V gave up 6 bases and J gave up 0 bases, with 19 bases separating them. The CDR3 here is CASNHPSGGISYNEQFF. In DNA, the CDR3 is TGCGCCAGCAACCATCCCAGTGGAGGGATCTCCTACAATGAGCAGTTCTTC.

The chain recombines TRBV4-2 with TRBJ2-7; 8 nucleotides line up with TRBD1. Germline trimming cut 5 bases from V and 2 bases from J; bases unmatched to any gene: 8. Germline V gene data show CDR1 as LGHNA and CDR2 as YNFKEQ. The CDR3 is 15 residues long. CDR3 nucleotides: TGTGCCAGCAGCATAAACTCGGGACAGGCCTACGAGCAGTACTTC. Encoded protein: CASSINSGQAYEQYF.

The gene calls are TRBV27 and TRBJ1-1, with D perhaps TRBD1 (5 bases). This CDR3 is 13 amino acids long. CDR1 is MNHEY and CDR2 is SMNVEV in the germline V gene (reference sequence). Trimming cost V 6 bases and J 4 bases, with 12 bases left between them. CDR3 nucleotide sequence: TGTGCCAGCAGATACCAGGGAGGCACTGAAGCTTTCTTT. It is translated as CASRYQGGTEAFF.

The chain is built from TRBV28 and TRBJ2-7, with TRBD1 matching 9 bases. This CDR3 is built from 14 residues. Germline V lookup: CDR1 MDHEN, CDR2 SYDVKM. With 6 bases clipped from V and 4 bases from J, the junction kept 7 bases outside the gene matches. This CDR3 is CASSPPQGAYEQYF. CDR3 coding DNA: TGTGCCAGCAGCCCCCCACAGGGGGCTTACGAGCAGTACTTC.

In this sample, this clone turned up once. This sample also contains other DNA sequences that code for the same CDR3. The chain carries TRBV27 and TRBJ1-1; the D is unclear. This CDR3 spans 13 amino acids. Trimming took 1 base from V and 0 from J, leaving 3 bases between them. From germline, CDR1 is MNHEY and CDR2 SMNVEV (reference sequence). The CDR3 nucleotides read TGTGCCAGCAGTTTATTTATGAACACTGAAGCTTTCTTT. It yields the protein CASSLFMNTEAFF.

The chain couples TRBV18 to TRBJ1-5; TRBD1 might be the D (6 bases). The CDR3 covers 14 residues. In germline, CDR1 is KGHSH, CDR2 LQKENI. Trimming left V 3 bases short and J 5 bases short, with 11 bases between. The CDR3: CASSPLQGDQPQHF. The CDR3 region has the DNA TGTGCCAGCTCACCCTTACAGGGTGATCAGCCCCAGCATTTT.

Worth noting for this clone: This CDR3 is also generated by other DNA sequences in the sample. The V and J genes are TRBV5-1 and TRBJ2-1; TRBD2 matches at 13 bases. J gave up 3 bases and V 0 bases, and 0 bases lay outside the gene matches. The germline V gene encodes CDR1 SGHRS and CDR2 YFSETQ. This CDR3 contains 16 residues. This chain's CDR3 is CASSLGLAGGYNEQFF. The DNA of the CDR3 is TGCGCCAGCAGCTTGGGACTAGCGGGGGGCTACAATGAGCAGTTCTTC.

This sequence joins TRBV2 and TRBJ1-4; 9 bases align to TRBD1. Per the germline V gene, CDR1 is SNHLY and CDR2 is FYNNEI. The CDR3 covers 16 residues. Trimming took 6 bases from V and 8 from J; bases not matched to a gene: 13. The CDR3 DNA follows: TGTGCCAGCAGCGACCCGGCGGGACAGGGTTTAGAAAAACTGTTTTTT. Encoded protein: CASSDPAGQGLEKLFF.

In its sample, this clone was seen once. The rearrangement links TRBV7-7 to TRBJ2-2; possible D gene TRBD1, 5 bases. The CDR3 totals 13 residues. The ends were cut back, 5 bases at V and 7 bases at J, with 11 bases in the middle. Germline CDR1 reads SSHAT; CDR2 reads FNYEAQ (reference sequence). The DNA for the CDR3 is TGTGCCAGCAGCGCCCGGACATACGGGGAGCTGTTTTTT. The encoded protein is CASSARTYGELFF.

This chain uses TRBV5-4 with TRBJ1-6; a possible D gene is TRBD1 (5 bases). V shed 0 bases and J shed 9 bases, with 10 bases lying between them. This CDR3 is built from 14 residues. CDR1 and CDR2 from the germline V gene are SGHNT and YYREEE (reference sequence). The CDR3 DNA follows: TGTGCCAGCAGCTTGGGGGGCAGAACTTCACCCCTCCACTTT. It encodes CASSLGGRTSPLHF.

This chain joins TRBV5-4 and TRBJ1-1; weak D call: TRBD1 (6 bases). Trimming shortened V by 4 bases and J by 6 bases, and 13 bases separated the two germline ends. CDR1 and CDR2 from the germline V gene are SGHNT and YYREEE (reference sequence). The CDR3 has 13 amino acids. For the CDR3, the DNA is TGTGCCAGCAGCCCTCAGGGGATCCCTGAAGCTTTCTTT. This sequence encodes CASSPQGIPEAFF.

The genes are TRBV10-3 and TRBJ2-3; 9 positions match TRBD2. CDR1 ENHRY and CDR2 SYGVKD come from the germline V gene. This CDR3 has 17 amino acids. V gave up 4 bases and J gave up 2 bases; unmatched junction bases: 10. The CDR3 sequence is CAISAPLAGGTTDTQYF. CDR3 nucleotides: TGTGCCATCAGTGCCCCCCTGGCGGGAGGGACCACAGATACGCAGTATTTT.

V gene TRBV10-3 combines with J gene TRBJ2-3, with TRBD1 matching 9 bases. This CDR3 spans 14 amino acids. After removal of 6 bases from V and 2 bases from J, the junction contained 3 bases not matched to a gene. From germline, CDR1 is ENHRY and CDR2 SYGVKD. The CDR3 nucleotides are TGTGCCATCAGGAGGACAGGGGACACAGATACGCAGTATTTT. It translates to CAIRRTGDTDTQYF.

Written as DNA, the CDR3 is TGCGCCAGCAGCCCGTCTCCGGTTGTCTACGAGCAGTACTTC. This codes for CASSPSPVVYEQYF. The genes are TRBV4-1 and TRBJ2-7; no reliable D call. Trimming left V 4 bases short and J 3 bases short, with 13 bases between. The CDR3 totals 14 residues. Germline values: CDR1 MGHRA, CDR2 YSYEKL.

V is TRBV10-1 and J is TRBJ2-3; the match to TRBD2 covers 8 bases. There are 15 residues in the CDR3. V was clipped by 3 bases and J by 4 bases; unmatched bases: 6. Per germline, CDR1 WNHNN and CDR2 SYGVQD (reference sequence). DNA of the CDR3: TGCGCCAGCAGTGATGGAGCGGGGGAAGCAGATACGCAGTATTTT. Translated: CASSDGAGEADTQYF.